This TCR beta chain was identified during a study of cytomegalovirus exposure and HLA in healthy donors. PCR involved 60 Vbeta and 13 Jbeta primers. Produced via immunoSEQ multiplex PCR; TCRdb's table is partial and in-frame only. The data show 200,000 or so clones, with 76% seen just once and 0.63% held by the top ten. The ends were cut back, 1 base at V and 6 bases at J, with 15 bases in the middle. Germline CDR1 reads SEHNR; CDR2 reads FQNEAQ (reference sequence). The CDR3 runs 16 residues. This clone was counted between two and nine times. This sequence was found in a man between 18 and 29 years old in good health and CMV-seronegative. Sequencing was performed on PBMCs. The rearrangement joins TRBV7-9 to TRBJ2-2, with D perhaps matching TRBD1 (5 bases). The CDR3 DNA is TGTGCCAGCAGCTTAGGTCCAGGCCTAGGGGCCGGGGAGCTGTTTTTT. Protein: CASSLGPGLGAGELFF.